This T cell receptor beta chain appears in the sequencing data of a study of blood T cell repertoires in COVID-19 (dated by TCRdb to the early 2020s). With respect to the entire study: Samples covering the acute and convalescent phases of COVID-19 were provided by collaborators in the United States, Italy and Spain. The prospective study material was composed of cDNA or gDNA derived from T cells, B-cell-depleted T cells, or PBMCs. The dataset comprised deeply sampled blood TCRbeta repertoires from subjects exposed to, actively infected with, or recovered from COVID-19. The repertoires were made available in a free public database intended to serve as a resource for research on the immune response to SARS-CoV-2. Samples were obtained from the ongoing ImmuneRACE study (first 160 participants) and from about 1,300 subjects provided by 6 global collaborators. Nearly every sample came with metadata listing a de-identified subject ID, COVID-19 status, age in years and sex. Where HLA class I and class II types were available, the types were taken from metadata supplied by the sample provider, not from assay-based typing. What the work shows at the level of the full study, not this receptor alone: How much clinical and demographic metadata was included differed by source and by participant, and the metadata was provided uncurated.

Concerning this clone: The clone's antigen remains unknown. Base qualities are not recorded, but no much larger clone differs from it by a single base.

TCRbeta CDR3 regions were amplified from genomic DNA using the immunoSEQ Assay, a bias-controlled multiplex PCR. The paper's data handling went like this. Nucleated cell counts per sample were estimated from amplification of reference gene primers within the assay. Sequence reads were collapsed and filtered to measure the absolute abundance of every unique TCRbeta CDR3 rearrangement. For each sample, productive Simpson clonality was calculated by taking the square root of Simpson's diversity index across productive rearrangements. Here the immuneACCESS table is served through TCRdb, limited to in-frame sequences with V and J called. Missing clones are a known gap in these copies; in checked studies unresolved V genes cover under half, and the rest lacks a known reason. For V, J and clone size, that table is used; D and trimming come from the DNA. Present in this sample are 350,000 or so clones, about 90% of which were seen just once. 10% of the sample is held by the ten biggest clonotypes.

One collaborating source in Seattle enrolled patients while the patients were actively infected and followed the patients over time throughout the course of disease. Each collaborating institution followed its own protocols to collect whole blood in K2EDTA tubes. For TCRbeta analysis, collaborators shipped samples as frozen whole blood, isolated PBMCs, or DNA extracted from either of those sample types. Inclusive of the bounding cysteine and phenylalanine, the CDR3 is 18 residues long. Here the CDR3 DNA is all that survives: 54 bases in frame from base 1. V and J are trimmed by 2 bases and 1 base, and the gene matches miss 4 bases of the junction. CDR1 and CDR2, per the germline V gene, are SGHDN and FVKESK.

The sequence is built from TRBV14 and TRBJ2-2; TRBD2 agrees with 13 junctional bases. Sample: peripheral blood. The TCR originated in a woman aged 25 to 45 with COVID-19, enrolled during active disease. The CDR3 reads CASSQPWTSGRNTGELFF. The sequenced DNA is TGTGCCAGCAGCCAACCTTGGACTAGCGGGAGGAACACCGGGGAGCTGTTTTTT.